Following are 5 T cell receptor beta chains from one sample sequenced in a study of cytomegalovirus exposure and HLA in healthy donors. This PCR relied on a set of 60 Vbeta primers and 13 Jbeta primers. Sequencing was performed with immunoSEQ multiplex PCR; in TCRdb, only in-frame clones are kept and a portion is missing. The data contain roughly 130,000 clones, 66% of them singletons. Sequencing used PBMCs. The origin of the receptors is a man aged 18 to 30 in good health and CMV-seronegative.

This rearrangement joins TRBV13 to TRBJ2-1, with 8 nucleotides matching TRBD2. The CDR3 is 15 amino acids. V dropped 1 base and J dropped 7; count of bases not matched to a gene: 6. Germline V CDR1 and CDR2: PRHDT, FYEKMQ (reference sequence). The CDR3 sequence: CASSLVRGAWNEQFF. CDR3 nucleotide sequence: TGTGCCAGCAGCTTAGTGCGGGGGGCCTGGAATGAGCAGTTCTTC.

This clone was detected once. The genes are TRBV25-1 and TRBJ1-1; tentative D call: TRBD1 (6 bases). Germline lookup yields CDR1 MGHDK and CDR2 SYGVNS. The CDR3 is 14 residues long. Trimming took off 6 bases at V and 0 bases at J, with 11 bases between the two ends. The CDR3 region has the DNA TGTGCCAGCAGACCGACAGGCTTGAACACTGAAGCTTTCTTT. It translates to CASRPTGLNTEAFF.

The V gene is TRBV18, the J gene TRBJ1-1; D possibly corresponds to TRBD1 (6 bases). The germline V and J ends were trimmed by 5 bases and 1 base, with 17 bases remaining between them. The CDR3 runs 16 residues. CDR1 is KGHSH and CDR2 is LQKENI in the germline V gene. CDR3 sequence: CASSVTGTRGNTEAFF. For the CDR3, the DNA is TGTGCCAGCTCAGTAACAGGGACCCGCGGGAACACTGAAGCTTTCTTT. Supplemented by reference TRBV18 and TRBJ1-1, the full variable domain reads NAGVMQNPRHLVRRRGQEARLRCSPMKGHSHVYWYRQLPEEGLKFMVYLQKENIIDESGMPKERFSAEFPKEGPSILRIQQVVRGDSAAYFCASSVTGTRGNTEAFFGQGTRLTVV.

The chain couples TRBV5-1 to TRBJ1-5, with a weak D call TRBD1 (6 bases). Germline lookup yields CDR1 SGHRS and CDR2 YFSETQ. The CDR3 is 15 residues long. V was trimmed by 1 base and J by 4 bases, leaving 12 bases between them. The CDR3 nucleotides read TGCGCCAGCAGCTTGAATGGGCAGGGGAATCAGCCCCAGCATTTT. It translates to CASSLNGQGNQPQHF.

The chain recombines TRBV2 with TRBJ2-7, with 7 bases matching TRBD2. Germline CDR1 reads SNHLY; CDR2 reads FYNNEI. J lost 7 bases, V lost 8 bases, and 8 bases had no gene match. The CDR3 runs to 12 residues. The CDR3 nucleotides are TGTGCCAGCCTTTGGACTAGGGGTGAGCAGTACTTC. It is translated as CASLWTRGEQYF.